These 15 T cell receptor beta chains share one sample of origin, sequenced in a study of OX40 agonist ivuxolimab in advanced cancers. The library was generated by the immunoSEQ multiplex PCR assay. What TCRdb holds here is the immuneACCESS table cut down to in-frame rearrangements. Part of the clones is not present; checked against another copy, under half of the missing clones reflect an unresolved V gene, and the others are unexplained. The sample contains some 71,000 clones, roughly 84% of them found a single time. Roughly 0.79% of the sample comes from the top ten. Source: CD4+ or CD8+ T cells sorted from blood, taken in a trial of the OX40 agonist ivuxolimab. Receptor source: an adult with an advanced solid tumor such as melanoma, head and neck, liver or kidney cancer.

V is TRBV27 and J is TRBJ2-5; no clear D gene. Germline CDR1 MNHEY, CDR2 SMNVEV (reference sequence). Trimming stripped 6 bases from V and 7 bases from J, with 9 bases between. The CDR3 spans 11 residues. The CDR3 coding sequence is TGTGCCAGCAGGTCCTTTGGGACCCAGTACTTC. Amino acid sequence: CASRSFGTQYF.

V usage is TRBV7-8 and J usage is TRBJ1-5; no clear D gene. V lost 1 base to trimming and J lost 6 bases, with 7 bases between them. This CDR3 is built from 13 residues. Looked up from germline, CDR1 is SGHVS and CDR2 is FQNEAQ. CDR3 in amino acids: CASSLVMGQPQHF. CDR3 sequence (DNA): TGTGCCAGCAGCTTAGTAATGGGTCAGCCCCAGCATTTT. Supplemented by reference TRBV7-8 and TRBJ1-5, the full variable domain reads GAGVSQSPRYKVAKRGQDVALRCDPISGHVSLFWYQQALGQGPEFLTYFQNEAQLDKSGLPSDRFFAERPEGSVSTLKIQRTQQEDSAVYLCASSLVMGQPQHFGDGTRLSIL.

The chain couples TRBV25-1 to TRBJ1-4; D is possibly TRBD1 (6 bases). The CDR3 has 14 amino acids. The V end lost 3 bases, the J end lost 5 bases, and 10 bases lay between the germline ends. The germline V gene has CDR1 MGHDK and CDR2 SYGVNS. Written as DNA, the CDR3 is TGTGCCAGCAGTGAGTGGACAGAAAATGAAAAACTGTTTTTT. This codes for CASSEWTENEKLFF.

This clone was recorded only once. The genes are TRBV27 and TRBJ2-1, with 9 bases matching TRBD2. This CDR3 is 15 amino acids long. CDR1 is MNHEY and CDR2 is SMNVEV in the germline V gene (reference sequence). V gave up 2 bases and J gave up 3 bases; unmatched junction bases: 2. The CDR3 DNA sequence: TGTGCCAGCAGTTTAGCGGGGGGGGGCTACAATGAGCAGTTCTTC. Its protein product is CASSLAGGGYNEQFF.

The chain carries TRBV21-1 and TRBJ2-2; TRBD1, the table's D call, was not compared with the DNA. TRBV21-1 constitutes a pseudogene. This CDR3 spans 15 amino acids. Written as DNA, the CDR3 is TGTGCCAGCAGCAAAGGAACAGGGGTCAGCCGGGGAGCTGTTTTT. Protein product: CASSKGTGVSRGAVF.

A single count supports this clone. The chain combines TRBV19 with TRBJ2-6; weak D call: TRBD2 (5 bases). Germline CDR1 and CDR2: LNHDA and SQIVND (reference sequence). The CDR3 totals 13 residues. Trimming took off 5 bases at V and 8 bases at J, with 10 bases between the two ends. The chain's CDR3 is CASSPGIPNVLTF. For the CDR3, the DNA is TGTGCCAGTAGTCCGGGGATACCCAACGTCCTGACTTTC.

This clone occurred once. The chain recombines TRBV11-2 with TRBJ2-2, with no clear D. Trimming cost V 0 bases and J 5 bases, with 10 bases left between them. The germline CDR1 and CDR2 sequences are SGHAT and FQNNGV. There are 15 residues in the CDR3. CDR3 amino acids: CASSLEGGWTGELFF. Here the CDR3 DNA reads TGTGCCAGCAGCTTAGAGGGCGGTTGGACCGGGGAGCTGTTTTTT. Drawing the rest from reference TRBV11-2 and TRBJ2-2, the complete variable domain is EAGVAQSPRYKIIEKRQSVAFWCNPISGHATLYWYQQILGQGPKLLIQFQNNGVVDDSQLPKDRFSAERLKGVDSTLKIQPAKLEDSAVYLCASSLEGGWTGELFFGEGSRLTVL.

V gene TRBV18 combines with J gene TRBJ1-6; 10 bases map to TRBD1. Germline lookup yields CDR1 KGHSH and CDR2 LQKENI. The CDR3 spans 17 residues. J lost 10 bases, V lost 3 bases, and 12 bases had no gene match. CDR3 protein: CASSPTPRGTGDSPLHF. In DNA form, the CDR3 reads TGTGCCAGCTCACCTACGCCGCGCGGGACAGGGGACTCACCCCTCCACTTT.

The chain combines TRBV7-8 with TRBJ1-5; TRBD1 matches 10 bases. This CDR3 is built from 17 residues. From germline, CDR1 is SGHVS and CDR2 FQNEAQ. After removal of 5 bases from V and 4 bases from J, the junction contained 11 bases not matched to a gene. The CDR3: CASSLRDRGLWNQPQHF. The CDR3 DNA reads TGTGCCAGCAGCCTAAGGGACAGGGGTTTGTGGAATCAGCCCCAGCATTTT.

The genes are TRBV5-6 and TRBJ1-6, with D tentatively TRBD1 (5 bases). The germline V gene encodes CDR1 SGHDT and CDR2 YYEEEE. There are 16 residues in the CDR3. V dropped 4 bases and J dropped 0 bases, with 11 bases sitting between them. As DNA, the CDR3 is TGTGCCAGCAGCCGCAGGGTGAGCTCCTATAATTCACCCCTCCACTTT. Translation gives CASSRRVSSYNSPLHF.

This chain joins TRBV9 and TRBJ2-2; no definite D call. The CDR3 covers 12 residues. V lost 0 bases, J lost 7 bases, and 4 bases lay in between. Germline CDR1 is SGDLS and CDR2 is YYNGEE. The CDR3 bases are TGTGCCAGCAGCGTAGTAAACGGGGAGCTGTTTTTT. Protein: CASSVVNGELFF. Combining the CDR3 with reference TRBV9 and TRBJ2-2 gives the whole variable domain DSGVTQTPKHLITATGQRVTLRCSPRSGDLSVYWYQQSLDQGLQFLIQYYNGEERAKGNILERFSAQQFPDLHSELNLSSLELGDSALYFCASSVVNGELFFGEGSRLTVL.

V gene TRBV5-4 combines with J gene TRBJ2-1, with 9 bases identical to TRBD2. The germline V gene encodes CDR1 SGHNT and CDR2 YYREEE (reference sequence). The CDR3 has 15 amino acids. With 0 bases clipped from V and 9 bases from J, the junction kept 7 bases outside the gene matches. CDR3 sequence: CASSLDGGRAGEQFF. The CDR3 bases are TGTGCCAGCAGCTTGGATGGCGGGAGGGCCGGTGAGCAGTTCTTC.

The V and J genes are TRBV25-1 and TRBJ2-7, with 10 positions matching TRBD1. The CDR3 has 15 residues. Losses at the gene ends were 4 bases for V and 3 bases for J; bases not matched to a gene: 6. Per the germline V gene, CDR1 is MGHDK and CDR2 is SYGVNS. CDR3 sequence (DNA): TGTGCCAGCAGTGGGGATGGGACAGGGGACTACGAGCAGTACTTC. Translated: CASSGDGTGDYEQYF.

The rearrangement joins TRBV28 to TRBJ1-1; unclear D gene. V dropped 8 bases and J dropped 6 bases, with 16 bases sitting between them. Germline CDR1 reads MDHEN; CDR2 reads SYDVKM. CDR3 length: 13 residues. The CDR3 is CASSPRGDAEAFF. CDR3 sequence (DNA): TGTGCCAGCTCCCCCCGTGGCGACGCTGAAGCTTTCTTT.

The CDR3 protein is CAARPQDNSPLHF. The CDR3 region has the DNA TGTGCCGCTAGGCCTCAAGATAATTCACCCCTCCACTTT. The gene calls are TRBV10-3 and TRBJ1-6; D gene uncertain. The CDR3 has 13 amino acids. The germline V gene has CDR1 ENHRY and CDR2 SYGVKD. Between the trimmed V and J ends, which lost 11 bases and 5 bases, there was a span of 13 bases.